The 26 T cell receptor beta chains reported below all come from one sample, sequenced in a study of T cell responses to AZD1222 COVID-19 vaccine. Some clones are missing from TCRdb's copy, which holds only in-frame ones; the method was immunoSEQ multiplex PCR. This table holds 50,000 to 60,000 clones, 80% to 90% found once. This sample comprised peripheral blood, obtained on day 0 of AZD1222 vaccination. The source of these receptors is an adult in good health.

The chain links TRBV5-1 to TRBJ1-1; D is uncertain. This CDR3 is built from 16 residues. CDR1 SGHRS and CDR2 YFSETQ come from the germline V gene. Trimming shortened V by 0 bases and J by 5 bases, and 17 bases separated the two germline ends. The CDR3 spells CASSLGPGTPGTEAFF. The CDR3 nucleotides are TGCGCCAGCAGCTTGGGGCCAGGCACCCCAGGAACTGAAGCTTTCTTT.

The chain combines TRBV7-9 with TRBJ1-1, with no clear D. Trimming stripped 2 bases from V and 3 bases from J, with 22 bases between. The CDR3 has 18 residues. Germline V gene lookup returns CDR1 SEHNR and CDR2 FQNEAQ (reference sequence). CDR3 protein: CASSLSLLGRSPHTEAFF. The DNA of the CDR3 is TGTGCCAGCAGCTTATCTCTCCTCGGCCGAAGCCCGCACACTGAAGCTTTCTTT.

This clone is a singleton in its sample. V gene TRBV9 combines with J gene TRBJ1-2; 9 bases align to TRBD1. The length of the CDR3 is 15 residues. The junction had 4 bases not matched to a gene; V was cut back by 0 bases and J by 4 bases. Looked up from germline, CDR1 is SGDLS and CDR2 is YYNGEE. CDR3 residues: CASSVGRGQGYGYTF. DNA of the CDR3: TGTGCCAGCAGCGTAGGTCGGGGACAGGGCTATGGCTACACCTTC.

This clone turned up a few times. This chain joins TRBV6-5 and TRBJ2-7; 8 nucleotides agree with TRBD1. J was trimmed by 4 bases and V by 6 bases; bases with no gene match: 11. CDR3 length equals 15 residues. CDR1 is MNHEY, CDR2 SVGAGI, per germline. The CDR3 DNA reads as TGTGCCAGCAGCATCGGACAGGGTAGTATATACGAGCAGTACTTC. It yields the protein CASSIGQGSIYEQYF.

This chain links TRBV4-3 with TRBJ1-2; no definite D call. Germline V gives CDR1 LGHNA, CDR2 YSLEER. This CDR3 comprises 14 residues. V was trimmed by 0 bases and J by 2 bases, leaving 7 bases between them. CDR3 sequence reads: CASSQEDRNYGYTF. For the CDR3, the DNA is TGCGCCAGCAGCCAAGAAGACCGAAACTATGGCTACACCTTC.

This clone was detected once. For the CDR3, the DNA is TGCGCCAGCAGGTCCGGGGGGTCAGATGAAAAACTGTTTTTT. It encodes CASRSGGSDEKLFF. The chain employs TRBV5-1 and TRBJ1-4, with D possibly matching TRBD1 (5 bases). CDR1 is SGHRS and CDR2 is YFSETQ in the germline V gene. Trimming took 5 bases from V and 6 from J, leaving 14 bases between them. CDR3 length: 14 residues.

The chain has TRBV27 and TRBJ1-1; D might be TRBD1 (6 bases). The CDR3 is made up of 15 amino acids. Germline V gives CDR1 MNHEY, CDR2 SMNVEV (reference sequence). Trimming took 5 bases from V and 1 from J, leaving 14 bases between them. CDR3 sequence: CASSRGGLGNTEAFF. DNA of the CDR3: TGTGCCAGCAGTCGTGGGGGGCTAGGGAACACTGAAGCTTTCTTT.

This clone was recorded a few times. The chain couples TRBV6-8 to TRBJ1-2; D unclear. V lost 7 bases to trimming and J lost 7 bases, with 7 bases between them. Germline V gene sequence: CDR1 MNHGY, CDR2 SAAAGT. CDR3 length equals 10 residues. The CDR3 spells CASKIGGYTF. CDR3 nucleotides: TGTGCCAGCAAAATCGGTGGCTACACCTTC.

CDR3 coding DNA: TGTGCCAGCAGCGAAATAGCGGGCACCGGGGAGCTGTTTTTT. It encodes CASSEIAGTGELFF. The chain employs TRBV5-4 and TRBJ2-2; 7 bases match TRBD2. The CDR3 length is 14 residues. With V trimmed by 4 bases and J by 4 bases, 4 bases remained unmatched. The germline CDR1 and CDR2 sequences are SGHNT and YYREEE (reference sequence).

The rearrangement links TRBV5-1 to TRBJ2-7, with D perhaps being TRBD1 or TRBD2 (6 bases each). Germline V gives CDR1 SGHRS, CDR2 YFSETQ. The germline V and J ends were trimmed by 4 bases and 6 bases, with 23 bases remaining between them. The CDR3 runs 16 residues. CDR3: CASSPFRPSRGGEQYF. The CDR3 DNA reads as TGCGCCAGCAGCCCCTTCCGACCCAGCAGGGGAGGCGAGCAGTACTTC.

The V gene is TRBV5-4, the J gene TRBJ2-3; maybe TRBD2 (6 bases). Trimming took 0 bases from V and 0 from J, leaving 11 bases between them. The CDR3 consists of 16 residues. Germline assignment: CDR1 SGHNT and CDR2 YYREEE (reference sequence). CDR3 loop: CASSLEGGPSTDTQYF. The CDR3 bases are TGTGCCAGCAGCTTGGAGGGAGGCCCTAGCACAGATACGCAGTATTTT.

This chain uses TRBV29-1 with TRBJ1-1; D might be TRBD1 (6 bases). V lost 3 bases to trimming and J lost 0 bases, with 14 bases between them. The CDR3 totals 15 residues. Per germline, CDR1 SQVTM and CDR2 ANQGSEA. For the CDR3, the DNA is TGCAGCGTTGAGGAGACAGGACTTATGAACACTGAAGCTTTCTTT. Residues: CSVEETGLMNTEAFF.

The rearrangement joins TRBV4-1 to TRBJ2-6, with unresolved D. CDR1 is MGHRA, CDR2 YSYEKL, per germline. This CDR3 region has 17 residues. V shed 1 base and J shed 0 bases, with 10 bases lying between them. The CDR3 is CASSQGTASSGANVLTF. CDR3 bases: TGCGCCAGCAGCCAAGGGACGGCCAGCTCTGGGGCCAACGTCCTGACTTTC.

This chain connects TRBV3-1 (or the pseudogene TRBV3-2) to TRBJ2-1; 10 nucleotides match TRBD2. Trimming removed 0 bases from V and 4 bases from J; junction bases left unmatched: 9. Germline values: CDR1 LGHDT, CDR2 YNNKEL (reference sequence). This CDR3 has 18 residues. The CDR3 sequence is CASSQESSGRAHYNEQFF. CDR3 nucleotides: TGTGCCAGCAGCCAAGAAAGCAGCGGGAGGGCCCATTACAATGAGCAGTTCTTC.

The CDR3 spells CAISPGGDSNQPQHF. The CDR3 DNA reads TGTGCCATCAGTCCCGGGGGAGATAGCAATCAGCCCCAGCATTTT. This chain links TRBV10-3 with TRBJ1-5, with D perhaps TRBD1 (5 bases). The CDR3 loop spans 15 amino acids. Germline loops: CDR1 ENHRY, CDR2 SYGVKD. The germline V and J ends were trimmed by 5 bases and 0 bases, with 11 bases remaining between them.

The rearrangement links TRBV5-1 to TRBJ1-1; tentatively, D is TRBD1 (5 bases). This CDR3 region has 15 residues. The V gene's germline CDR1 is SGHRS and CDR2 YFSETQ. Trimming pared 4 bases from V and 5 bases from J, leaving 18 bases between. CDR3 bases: TGCGCCAGCAGCCCCCTCTTGGGGGGGAATACTGAAGCTTTCTTT. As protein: CASSPLLGGNTEAFF.

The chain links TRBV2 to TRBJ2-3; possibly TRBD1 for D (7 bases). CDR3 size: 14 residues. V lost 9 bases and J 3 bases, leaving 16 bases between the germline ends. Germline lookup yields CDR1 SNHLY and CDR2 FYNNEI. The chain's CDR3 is CASSGGIITDTQYF. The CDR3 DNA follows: TGTGCCAGTTCAGGGGGGATTATTACAGATACGCAGTATTTT.

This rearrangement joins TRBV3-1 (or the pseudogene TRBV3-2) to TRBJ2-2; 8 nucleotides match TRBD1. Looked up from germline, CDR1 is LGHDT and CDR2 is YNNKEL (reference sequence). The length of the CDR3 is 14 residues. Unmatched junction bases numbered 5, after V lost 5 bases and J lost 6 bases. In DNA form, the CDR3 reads TGTGCCAGCAGCAGACAGGGGCGCGCCGGGGAGCTGTTTTTT. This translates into CASSRQGRAGELFF.

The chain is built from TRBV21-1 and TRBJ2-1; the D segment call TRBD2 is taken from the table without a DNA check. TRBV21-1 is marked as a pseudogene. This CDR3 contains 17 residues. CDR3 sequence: CASSKAGRREPDNEQFF. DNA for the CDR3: TGTGCCAGCAGCAAAGCAGGAAGGCGGGAGCCGGACAATGAGCAGTTCTTC.

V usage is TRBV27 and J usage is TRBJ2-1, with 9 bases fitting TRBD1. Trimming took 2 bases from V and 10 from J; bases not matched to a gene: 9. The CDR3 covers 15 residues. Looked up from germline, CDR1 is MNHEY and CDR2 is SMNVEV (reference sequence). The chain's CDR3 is CASSLGQGPRGEQFF. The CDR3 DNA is TGTGCCAGCAGTTTAGGACAGGGGCCCAGGGGGGAGCAGTTCTTC.

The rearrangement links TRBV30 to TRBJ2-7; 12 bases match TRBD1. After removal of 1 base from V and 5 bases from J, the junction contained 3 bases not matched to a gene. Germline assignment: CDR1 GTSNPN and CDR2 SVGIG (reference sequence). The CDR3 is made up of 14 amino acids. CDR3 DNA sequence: TGTGCCTGGAGTGCGGGACAGGGGGCTAACGAGCAGTACTTC. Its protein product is CAWSAGQGANEQYF.

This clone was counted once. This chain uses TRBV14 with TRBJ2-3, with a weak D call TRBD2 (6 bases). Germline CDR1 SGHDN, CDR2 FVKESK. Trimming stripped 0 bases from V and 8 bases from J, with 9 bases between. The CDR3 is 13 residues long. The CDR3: CASSQETSSTQYF. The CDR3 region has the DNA TGTGCCAGCAGCCAAGAAACTAGCAGTACGCAGTATTTT.

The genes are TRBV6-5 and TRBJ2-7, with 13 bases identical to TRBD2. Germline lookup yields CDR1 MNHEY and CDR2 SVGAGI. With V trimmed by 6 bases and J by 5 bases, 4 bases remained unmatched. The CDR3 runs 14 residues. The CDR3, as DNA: TGTGCCAGCAGGGGGACTAGCGGGATTAACGAGCAGTACTTC. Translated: CASRGTSGINEQYF.

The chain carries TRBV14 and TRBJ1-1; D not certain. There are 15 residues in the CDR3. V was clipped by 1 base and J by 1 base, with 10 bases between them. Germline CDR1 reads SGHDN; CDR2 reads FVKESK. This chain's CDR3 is CASSQVPTPNTEAFF. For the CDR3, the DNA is TGTGCCAGCAGCCAAGTACCGACCCCGAACACTGAAGCTTTCTTT. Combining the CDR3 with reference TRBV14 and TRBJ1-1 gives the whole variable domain EAGVTQFPSHSVIEKGQTVTLRCDPISGHDNLYWYRRVMGKEIKFLLHFVKESKQDESGMPNNRFLAERTGGTYSTLKVQPAELEDSGVYFCASSQVPTPNTEAFFGQGTRLTVV.

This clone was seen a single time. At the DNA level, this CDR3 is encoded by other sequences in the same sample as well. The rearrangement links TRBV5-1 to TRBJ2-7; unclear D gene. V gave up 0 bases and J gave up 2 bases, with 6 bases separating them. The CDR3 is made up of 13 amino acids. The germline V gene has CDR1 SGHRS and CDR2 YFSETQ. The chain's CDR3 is CASSLAVTYEQYF. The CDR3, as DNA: TGCGCCAGCAGCTTGGCCGTGACCTACGAGCAGTACTTC.

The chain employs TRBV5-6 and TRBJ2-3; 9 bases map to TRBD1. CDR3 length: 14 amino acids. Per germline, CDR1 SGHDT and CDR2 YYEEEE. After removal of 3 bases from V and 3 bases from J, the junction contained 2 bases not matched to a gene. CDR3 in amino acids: CASSSGQGTDTQYF. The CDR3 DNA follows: TGTGCCAGCAGCTCGGGACAGGGAACAGATACGCAGTATTTT.